This TCR beta chain was recorded in a study of cytomegalovirus exposure and HLA in healthy donors. Unrecorded immune exposures were likely, despite nominal health at sampling. Primers included in the PCR were 60 Vbeta and 13 Jbeta primers. The protocol was immunoSEQ multiplex PCR, while the TCRdb copy is restricted to in-frame clones and leaves out a portion. The sample has fewer than 250,000 clones; roughly 80% are singletons. This sequence was found in a male donor in good health and CMV-seropositive. Sequences were obtained from PBMCs.

Written as DNA, the CDR3 is TGTGCCAGCTCCTACGGCAGAGGGGGCGACTATGGCTACACCTTC. Its translation: CASSYGRGGDYGYTF. The J gene is TRBJ1-2, the V gene TRBV18, with 7 bases matching TRBD1. The junction had 10 bases not matched to a gene; V was cut back by 6 bases and J by 3 bases. The CDR3 has 15 residues. CDR1 is KGHSH, CDR2 LQKENI, per germline.